The source of this T cell receptor (beta chain) is a study of Graves' ophthalmopathy and Graves' hyperthyroidism. Other autoimmune diseases, uncontrolled infections, pregnancy and lactation each led to patient exclusion. Study conclusions and caveats: Clonotypes were expanded in thyroid at above 0.001 frequency, and most also appeared in blood. The 13-signature model separated ophthalmopathy from stable hyperthyroidism at around 86% sensitivity and roughly 81% specificity.

The TCR beta CDR3 regions underwent amplification from RNA transcripts. The first-round RT-PCR employed HTBI primers together with the Qiagen OneStep RT-PCR kit. A multiplex PCR was then performed as the second round. TCRdb reanalysed the multiplex PCR reads using MiXCR and keeps one entry per CDR3 protein. The sample has approximately 1.2 million distinct CDR3 sequences, roughly 35% seen once. CDR3 length: 17 amino acids. The germline gives CDR1 SGHVS, CDR2 FQNEAQ. Trimming took off 4 bases at V and 0 bases at J, with 16 bases between the two ends. Comment on this clonotype: Its antigen is unknown.

Sequences were obtained from peripheral blood or thyroid tissue (not recorded which). The chain joins TRBV7-8 to TRBJ1-3; D is ambiguous. The sequence derives from an adult man with Graves' hyperthyroidism. The CDR3: CASSSRRLVPSGNTIYF. As DNA, the CDR3 is TGTGCCAGCAGCTCCCGCCGTTTAGTCCCCTCTGGAAACACCATATATTTT.